This TCR beta chain was captured by sequencing in a study of Ad26.COV2.S vaccination and SARS-CoV-2 variants. For the study at large: Dosing was one shot or two shots 56 days apart.

V dropped 2 bases and J dropped 6 bases, with 10 bases sitting between them. There are 13 residues in the CDR3. CDR1 is SNHLY and CDR2 is FYNNEI in the germline V gene. Sample treatment: about 20 received Ad26.COV2.S at low or high dose, single or two shots; about five received placebo; per-sample allocation not given. Collection of samples fell on day 63 after the first vaccine or placebo injection. As its vector, the vaccine had Ad26, which expressed Wuhan-strain SARS-CoV-2 spike. Profiled with immunoSEQ multiplex PCR; TCRdb holds only in-frame clones, not every one. Of hundreds of thousands of clones listed, about nine tenths are singletons. Study-level points and caveats: A substantial breadth of spike-specific CD8+ and CD4+ T cell responses after vaccination has been reported. Researchers cautioned that TCR breadth and depth analyses may have underestimated total T cell responses.

In regard to this clone: Its antigen remains unidentified.

Sequencing was performed on peripheral blood, taken in a trial of Ad26.COV2.S vaccine versus placebo. The origin of this receptor is a person between 18 and 65 years old who received the Ad26.COV2.S COVID-19 vaccine or a placebo. V usage is TRBV2 and J usage is TRBJ1-2, with D unclear. The CDR3: CASSEFGVDGYTF. CDR3 nucleotides: TGTGCCAGCAGTGAATTTGGGGTGGATGGCTACACCTTC.